This entry is about one T cell receptor beta chain. The data originate from a study of blood T cell repertoires in COVID-19. Only in-frame clones appear in the TCRdb table, and some are missing; sequencing was by immunoSEQ multiplex PCR. The table lists roughly 380,000 clones, around 85% of them singletons, with roughly 3.4% in the top ten. Germline V CDR1 and CDR2: MDHEN, SYDVKM. The CDR3 sequence is 16 residues long. Trimming removed 1 base from V and 7 bases from J; junction bases left unmatched: 8. The chain joins TRBV28 to TRBJ1-4; 8 bases are a match to TRBD1. The clonotype comes from a woman between 18 and 29 years old with acute or convalescent COVID-19. The sequencing input was peripheral blood. As DNA, the CDR3 is TGTGCCAGCAGTTTATTTGGACAGGGAAGAAGTGAAAAACTGTTTTTT. Residues: CASSLFGQGRSEKLFF.